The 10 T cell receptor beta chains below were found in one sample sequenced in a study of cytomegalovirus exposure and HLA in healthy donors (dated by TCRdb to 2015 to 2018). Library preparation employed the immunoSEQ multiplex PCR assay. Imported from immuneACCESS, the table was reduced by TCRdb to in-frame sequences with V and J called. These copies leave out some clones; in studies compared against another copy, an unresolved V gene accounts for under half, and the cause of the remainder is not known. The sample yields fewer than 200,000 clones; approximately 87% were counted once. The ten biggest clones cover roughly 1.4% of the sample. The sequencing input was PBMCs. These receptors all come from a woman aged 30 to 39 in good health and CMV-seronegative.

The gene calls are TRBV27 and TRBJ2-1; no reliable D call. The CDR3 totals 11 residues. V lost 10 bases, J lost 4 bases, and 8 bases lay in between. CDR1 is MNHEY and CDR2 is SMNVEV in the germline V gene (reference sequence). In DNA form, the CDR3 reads TGTGCCACGCAGATTTACAATGAGCAGTTCTTC. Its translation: CATQIYNEQFF.

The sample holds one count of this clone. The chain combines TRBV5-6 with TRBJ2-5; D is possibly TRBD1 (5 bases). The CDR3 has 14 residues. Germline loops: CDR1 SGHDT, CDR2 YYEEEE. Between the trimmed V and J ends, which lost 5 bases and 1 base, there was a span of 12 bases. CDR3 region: CASRYGAAQETQYF. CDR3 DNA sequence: TGTGCCAGCAGGTATGGGGCGGCCCAAGAGACCCAGTACTTC.

For the CDR3, the DNA is TGTGCCAGCGGCGCCGGACTAGCAAGCACAGATACGCAGTATTTT. It encodes CASGAGLASTDTQYF. The rearrangement joins TRBV9 to TRBJ2-3; TRBD2 agrees at 8 bases. Germline V gives CDR1 SGDLS, CDR2 YYNGEE. This CDR3 contains 15 residues. Trimming took 7 bases from V and 0 from J; bases not matched to a gene: 7.

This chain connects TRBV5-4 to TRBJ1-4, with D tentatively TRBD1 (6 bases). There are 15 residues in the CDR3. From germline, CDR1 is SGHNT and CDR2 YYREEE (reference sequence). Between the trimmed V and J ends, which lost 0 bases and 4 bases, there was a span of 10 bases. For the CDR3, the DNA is TGTGCCAGCAGCTTGGACGCACAGGGTAATGAAAAACTGTTTTTT. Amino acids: CASSLDAQGNEKLFF.

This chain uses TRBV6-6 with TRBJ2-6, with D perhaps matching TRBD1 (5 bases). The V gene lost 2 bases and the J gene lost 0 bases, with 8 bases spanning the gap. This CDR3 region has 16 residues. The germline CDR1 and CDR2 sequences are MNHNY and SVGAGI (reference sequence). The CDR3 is CASSYRQFSGANVLTF. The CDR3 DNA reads TGTGCCAGCAGTTACAGACAGTTCTCTGGGGCCAACGTCCTGACTTTC.

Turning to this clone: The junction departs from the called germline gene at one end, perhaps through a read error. The CDR3 spells CASSSGQPSF. The CDR3 DNA sequence: TGTGCCAGCAGCTCTGGACAGCCAAGCTTT. The V and J genes are TRBV7-9 and TRBJ1-1, with D maybe TRBD1 (6 bases). The V gene's germline CDR1 is SEHNR and CDR2 FQNEAQ (reference sequence). The CDR3 has 10 amino acids. Filled out from reference TRBV7-9 and TRBJ1-1, the complete variable domain reads DTGVSQNPRHKITKRGQNVTFRCDPISEHNRLYWYRQTLGQGPEFLTYFQNEAQLEKSRLLSDRFSAERPKGSFSTLEIQRTEQGDSAMYLCASSSGQPSFGQGTRLTVV.

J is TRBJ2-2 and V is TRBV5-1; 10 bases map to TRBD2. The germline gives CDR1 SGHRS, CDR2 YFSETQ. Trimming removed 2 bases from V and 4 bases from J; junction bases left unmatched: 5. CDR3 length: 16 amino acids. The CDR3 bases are TGCGCCAGCAGCTTACTAGCGGGGTCGGGCACCGGGGAGCTGTTTTTT. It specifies CASSLLAGSGTGELFF.

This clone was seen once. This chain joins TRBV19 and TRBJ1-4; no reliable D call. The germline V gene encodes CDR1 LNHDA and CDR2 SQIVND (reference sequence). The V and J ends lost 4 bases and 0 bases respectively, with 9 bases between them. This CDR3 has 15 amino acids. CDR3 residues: CASSSSSSTNEKLFF. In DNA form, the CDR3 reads TGTGCCAGTAGTAGTTCGTCTTCAACTAATGAAAAACTGTTTTTT. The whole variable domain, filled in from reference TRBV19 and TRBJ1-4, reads DGGITQSPKYLFRKEGQNVTLSCEQNLNHDAMYWYRQDPGQGLRLIYYSQIVNDFQKGDIAEGYSVSREKKESFPLTVTSAQKNPTAFYLCASSSSSSTNEKLFFGSGTQLSVL.

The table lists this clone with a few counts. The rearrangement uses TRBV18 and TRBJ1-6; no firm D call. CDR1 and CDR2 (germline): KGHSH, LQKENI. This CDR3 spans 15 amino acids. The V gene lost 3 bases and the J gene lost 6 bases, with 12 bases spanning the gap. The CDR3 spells CASSPREPTNSPLHF. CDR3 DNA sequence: TGTGCCAGCTCACCGAGGGAACCCACTAATTCACCCCTCCACTTT.

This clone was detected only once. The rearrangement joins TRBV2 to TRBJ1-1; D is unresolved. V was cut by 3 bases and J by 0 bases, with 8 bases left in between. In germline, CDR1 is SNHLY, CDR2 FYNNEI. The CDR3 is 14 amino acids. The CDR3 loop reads CASSDRGMNTEAFF. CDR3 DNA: TGTGCCAGCAGTGACAGAGGCATGAACACTGAAGCTTTCTTT.